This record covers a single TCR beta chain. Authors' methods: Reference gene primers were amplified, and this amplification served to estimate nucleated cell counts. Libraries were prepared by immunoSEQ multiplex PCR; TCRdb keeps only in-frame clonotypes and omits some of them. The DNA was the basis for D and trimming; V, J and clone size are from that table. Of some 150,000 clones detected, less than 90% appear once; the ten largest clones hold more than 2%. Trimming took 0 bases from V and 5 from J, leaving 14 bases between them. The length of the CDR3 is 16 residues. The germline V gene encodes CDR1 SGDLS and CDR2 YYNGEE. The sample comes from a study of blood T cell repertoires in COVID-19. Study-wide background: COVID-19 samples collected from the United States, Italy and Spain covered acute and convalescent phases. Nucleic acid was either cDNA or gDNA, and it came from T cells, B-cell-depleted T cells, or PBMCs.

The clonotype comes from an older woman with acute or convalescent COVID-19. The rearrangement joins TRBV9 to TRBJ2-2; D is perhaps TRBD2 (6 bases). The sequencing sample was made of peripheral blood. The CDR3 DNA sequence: TGTGCCAGCAGCGTAGTTGCCCCCCGGGGGACCGGGGAGCTGTTTTTT. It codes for CASSVVAPRGTGELFF.